This T cell receptor (beta chain) was sequenced during a study of blood T cell repertoires in COVID-19. In the study overall: There were acute and convalescent COVID-19 samples, and they came from the United States, Italy and Spain.

CDR1 and CDR2 (germline): LNHDA, SQIVND (reference sequence). The CDR3 has 15 residues. The V gene lost 2 bases and the J gene lost 2 bases, with 12 bases spanning the gap. Sequenced by immunoSEQ multiplex PCR; TCRdb stores in-frame clones only, minus some. This table has about 250,000 clones, about 68% appearing once. The rearrangement uses TRBV19 and TRBJ1-1; a weak D match, TRBD1 (5 bases). Material for sequencing was peripheral blood. This clonotype originated in a woman over 75 with acute or convalescent COVID-19. Here the CDR3 reads CASSISGLSNTEAFF. CDR3 in DNA: TGTGCCAGTAGTATATCGGGACTGAGCAACACTGAAGCTTTCTTT.